The 19 T cell receptor beta chains listed next were all sequenced from one sample in a study of blood T cells in healthy people across ages. PCR was performed a second time for about 6 to 12 cycles using a sample-barcoded 5' primer and a J-beta primer mix. TCRdb re-called the 5' RACE reads with MiXCR, one entry per CDR3 protein. Among about 1.6 million distinct CDR3 sequences listed, approximately 32% were seen once. What was sequenced was blood. The receptors were sampled from a woman aged 25 to 45 in good health.

As for this clonotype: A junction boundary mismatches the germline segment, possibly from a read error. The gene calls are TRBV5-1 and TRBJ2-1; a possible D gene is TRBD2 (6 bases). The germline gives CDR1 SGHRS, CDR2 YFSETQ. CDR3 length: 16 residues. CDR3 DNA sequence: TGCGCCAGCAGCTTGTCCACTGCGGGGTCCTGCAATGAGCAGTTCTTC. This sequence encodes CASSLSTAGSCNEQFF.

The rearrangement joins TRBV3-1 to TRBJ1-2; no reliable D call. The germline CDR1 and CDR2 sequences are LGHDT and YNNKEL (reference sequence). Trimming stripped 0 bases from V and 11 bases from J, with 13 bases between. The CDR3 sequence is 13 residues long. The CDR3 DNA reads TGTGCCAGCAGCCAAGACGCAGGCCTGGGGTACACCTTC. This gives the protein CASSQDAGLGYTF.

This chain links TRBV29-1 with TRBJ1-2, with 7 bases aligning to TRBD1. Trimming removed 3 bases from V and 1 base from J; junction bases left unmatched: 11. The CDR3 has 16 residues. CDR1 and CDR2 (germline): SQVTM, ANQGSEA. DNA for the CDR3: TGCAGCGTTGAGAAGGTGCAGGGGGGATTTAACTATGGCTACACCTTC. Its protein product is CSVEKVQGGFNYGYTF.

This clonotype was picked up a small number of times. The chain joins TRBV7-9 to TRBJ2-5; a weak D match, TRBD2 (6 bases). Germline assignment: CDR1 SEHNR and CDR2 FQNEAQ (reference sequence). The CDR3 is 11 amino acids. The V end was cut by 11 bases, the J end by 5 bases, with 12 bases between. The CDR3 coding sequence is TGTGCCTTGGAGGGAAGGGAGACCCAGTACTTC. Its protein product is CALEGRETQYF.

Concerning this clonotype: This may be a read error, as it is one base from a much larger clone. The chain uses TRBV29-1 and TRBJ2-7, with unresolved D. Germline V gives CDR1 SQVTM, CDR2 ANQGSEA. This CDR3 has 15 amino acids. Trimming took 4 bases from V and 2 from J, leaving 18 bases between them. CDR3 in DNA: TGCAGCGTTGTTTGGTTGGGCAGGTCCACCTACGAGCAGTACTTC. Protein product: CSVVWLGRSTYEQYF.

The sample holds one count of this clonotype. The chain combines TRBV19 with TRBJ2-7; D remains unclear. CDR1 and CDR2 from the germline V gene are LNHDA and SQIVND (reference sequence). Trimming stripped 5 bases from V and 1 base from J, with 15 bases between. The CDR3 contains 15 residues. The CDR3 spells CASSSSWVSSYEQYF. CDR3 coding DNA: TGTGCCAGTAGTTCCTCCTGGGTCAGTTCCTACGAGCAGTACTTC.

The V call is TRBV9, the J call TRBJ2-1; the match to TRBD2 covers 9 bases. The CDR3 spans 15 residues. With V trimmed by 4 bases and J by 4 bases, 6 bases remained unmatched. From germline, CDR1 is SGDLS and CDR2 YYNGEE. The CDR3 spells CASSRRAGGYNEQFF. Written as DNA, the CDR3 is TGTGCCAGCAGCAGGAGGGCGGGGGGGTACAATGAGCAGTTCTTC.

This clonotype has a handful of counts. This rearrangement joins TRBV20-1 to TRBJ1-4; no clear D. The CDR3 extends over 15 amino acids. The germline V gene encodes CDR1 DFQATT and CDR2 SNEGSKA (reference sequence). The ends were cut back, 2 bases at V and 3 bases at J, with 13 bases in the middle. The CDR3, as DNA: TGCAGTGCTAGACAGTATACAAATTCTAATGAAAAACTGTTTTTT. This gives the protein CSARQYTNSNEKLFF.

A word on this clonotype: This may stem from a read error, because a much larger clone lies one nucleotide away. This chain connects TRBV20-1 to TRBJ2-5, with 10 bases aligning to TRBD1. This CDR3 has 14 residues. CDR1 DFQATT and CDR2 SNEGSKA come from the germline V gene (reference sequence). V trimming: 3 bases; J trimming: 5 bases; junction bases outside the gene matches: 6. The chain's CDR3 is CSASDRGPVETQYF. CDR3 coding DNA: TGCAGTGCTAGCGACAGGGGGCCTGTGGAGACCCAGTACTTC.

The chain combines TRBV7-9 with TRBJ1-6; D might be TRBD1 (6 bases). The CDR3 spans 14 residues. The V and J ends lost 3 bases and 9 bases respectively, with 12 bases between them. CDR1 is SEHNR, CDR2 FQNEAQ, per germline (reference sequence). The CDR3 is CASSFVGAVSPLHF. The CDR3 DNA reads as TGTGCCAGCAGCTTTGTGGGGGCAGTTTCACCCCTCCACTTT.

Concerning this clonotype itself: The junction does not match germline at one end; this may be a read error. This chain uses TRBV7-9 with TRBJ2-7; 10 bases agree with TRBD2. The germline gives CDR1 SEHNR, CDR2 FQNEAQ (reference sequence). This CDR3 has 15 amino acids. DNA for the CDR3: TGTGCCAGCAGTTTAGCGGGGGGCGATTATGACGAGCAGTACTTC. It codes for CASSLAGGDYDEQYF.

This clonotype has a handful of counts. This rearrangement joins TRBV7-2 to TRBJ2-1; D perhaps matches TRBD1 (5 bases). The V and J ends lost 5 bases and 0 bases respectively, with 14 bases between them. The CDR3 is 16 residues long. Germline lookup yields CDR1 SGHTA and CDR2 FQGNSA. The CDR3 region is CASSHRQTLSYNEQFF. The DNA of the CDR3 is TGTGCCAGCAGCCATCGACAGACCCTCTCCTACAATGAGCAGTTCTTC.

The chain has TRBV27 and TRBJ2-7; D gene uncertain. CDR3 length equals 14 residues. Per the germline V gene, CDR1 is MNHEY and CDR2 is SMNVEV (reference sequence). V lost 4 bases to trimming and J lost 3 bases, with 13 bases between them. CDR3 sequence: CASSSIGSNYEQYF. The CDR3, as DNA: TGTGCCAGCAGTTCCATTGGCAGCAACTACGAGCAGTACTTC.

This clonotype appeared a few times. The rearrangement links TRBV4-1 to TRBJ1-2; D is unclear. V was clipped by 4 bases and J by 0 bases, with 12 bases between them. The CDR3 has 15 amino acids. CDR1 is MGHRA and CDR2 is YSYEKL in the germline V gene. CDR3 region: CASSPGEAANYGYTF. CDR3 bases: TGCGCCAGCAGCCCTGGGGAGGCAGCTAACTATGGCTACACCTTC.

Only a few counts were recorded for this clonotype. This sequence joins TRBV7-2 and TRBJ2-7; 9 bases fit TRBD2. This CDR3 has 15 amino acids. The junction had 6 bases not matched to a gene; V was cut back by 2 bases and J by 4 bases. From germline, CDR1 is SGHTA and CDR2 FQGNSA. The CDR3 DNA is TGTGCCAGCAGCTTACAGACTAGCGGATTGTACGAGCAGTACTTC. Protein sequence: CASSLQTSGLYEQYF. The full variable domain, with the rest looked up from reference TRBV7-2 and TRBJ2-7, is GAGVSQSPSNKVTEKGKDVELRCDPISGHTALYWYRQSLGQGLEFLIYFQGNSAPDKSGLPSDRFSAERTGGSVSTLTIQRTQQEDSAVYLCASSLQTSGLYEQYFGPGTRLTVT.

The V call is TRBV5-1, the J call TRBJ1-1; TRBD1 aligns across 8 bases. The CDR3 totals 16 residues. V was pared by 4 bases and J by 2 bases, with 10 bases of the junction left unmatched. Germline V CDR1 and CDR2: SGHRS, YFSETQ. In DNA form, the CDR3 reads TGCGCCAGCAGCCCCGAGCCAGGGGGCCTAAACACTGAAGCTTTCTTT. Residues: CASSPEPGGLNTEAFF.

V and J are TRBV5-6 and TRBJ2-1; 7 bases fit TRBD2. Trimming took 0 bases from V and 7 from J; bases not matched to a gene: 10. Germline V gene sequence: CDR1 SGHDT, CDR2 YYEEEE. The CDR3 sequence is 16 residues long. CDR3 in amino acids: CASSLVGGGPGNEQFF. The CDR3 DNA follows: TGTGCCAGCAGCTTGGTTGGGGGAGGGCCTGGAAATGAGCAGTTCTTC. Full variable domain (remainder filled in from reference TRBV5-6 and TRBJ2-1): DAGVTQSPTHLIKTRGQQVTLRCSPKSGHDTVSWYQQALGQGPQFIFQYYEEEERQRGNFPDRFSGHQFPNYSSELNVNALLLGDSALYLCASSLVGGGPGNEQFFGPGTRLTVL.

The chain joins TRBV27 to TRBJ2-3; 7 nucleotides match TRBD2. This CDR3 region has 17 residues. Trimming removed 5 bases from V and 5 bases from J; junction bases left unmatched: 16. From germline, CDR1 is MNHEY and CDR2 SMNVEV (reference sequence). This CDR3 is CASSPTVLAQTVDTQYF. The CDR3 nucleotides read TGTGCCAGCAGTCCGACAGTACTAGCGCAAACGGTAGATACGCAGTATTTT.

This chain joins TRBV7-9 and TRBJ1-5; tentative D call: TRBD1 (5 bases). The V end was cut by 2 bases, the J end by 4 bases, with 18 bases between. CDR1 and CDR2 from the germline V gene are SEHNR and FQNEAQ (reference sequence). The CDR3 runs to 17 residues. CDR3 DNA sequence: TGTGCCAGCAGCTTAACAGCAGGGAGGGGAATGAATCAGCCCCAGCATTTT. Translation: CASSLTAGRGMNQPQHF.